The 6 T cell receptor beta chains presented below share a single source sample, sequenced in a study of shared clonotypes between healthy human individuals. Profiled with immunoSEQ multiplex PCR; TCRdb holds only in-frame clones, not every one. The repertoire includes more than 2,000,000 clones, more than 90% of them detected once, and around 0.14% sits in the top ten. Material for sequencing was naive CD4+ T cells sorted from blood. Specified subset: CD45RA+ positively selected. All receptors come from a man younger than 35 in good health.

The rearrangement links TRBV6-5 to TRBJ2-7; 9 nucleotides line up with TRBD1. Germline loops: CDR1 MNHEY, CDR2 SVGAGI. V dropped 5 bases and J dropped 0; count of bases not matched to a gene: 5. The CDR3 consists of 15 residues. The CDR3 nucleotides read TGTGCCAGCAGTCGTACAGGGGGCGCCTCCTACGAGCAGTACTTC. Translated, it gives CASSRTGGASYEQYF.

The rearrangement joins TRBV28 to TRBJ1-1, with TRBD1 matching over 8 bases. This CDR3 spans 13 amino acids. Germline V gene sequence: CDR1 MDHEN, CDR2 SYDVKM. J was trimmed by 4 bases and V by 5 bases; bases with no gene match: 3. CDR3 region: CASSGQGRTEAFF. The CDR3 DNA reads TGTGCCAGCAGTGGACAGGGACGCACTGAAGCTTTCTTT.

The chain has TRBV10-1 and TRBJ2-2; D may be TRBD1 (6 bases). Germline V gene lookup returns CDR1 WNHNN and CDR2 SYGVQD (reference sequence). The CDR3 sequence is 16 residues long. Trimming took 4 bases from V and 4 from J, leaving 16 bases between them. For the CDR3, the DNA is TGCGCCAGCAGTGCTTCGAGTTTGGGGGCCACCGGGGAGCTGTTTTTT. Its protein product is CASSASSLGATGELFF.

The CDR3 loop reads CASSRGEGYEQYF. The CDR3 nucleotides read TGTGCCAGCAGTCGCGGGGAGGGCTACGAGCAGTACTTC. V is TRBV6-5 and J is TRBJ2-7; 7 positions match TRBD2. Per the germline V gene, CDR1 is MNHEY and CDR2 is SVGAGI. The CDR3 is made up of 13 amino acids. V was clipped by 5 bases and J by 3 bases; unmatched bases: 4.

The chain joins TRBV5-6 to TRBJ1-2, with D possibly being TRBD1 (6 bases). CDR1 and CDR2 (germline): SGHDT, YYEEEE. This CDR3 is 15 amino acids long. With 3 bases removed from V and 7 bases from J, the gap between germline ends came to 19 bases. In DNA form, the CDR3 reads TGTGCCAGCAGCTACTACAGGGCAGAAGTGGGTGGCTACACCTTC. This translates into CASSYYRAEVGGYTF.

CDR3 in DNA: TGTGCCAGCAGCCTCTTCTTCAGGGGTTCTGGCTACACCTTC. Amino acid sequence: CASSLFFRGSGYTF. V and J are TRBV7-2 and TRBJ1-2; a weak D match, TRBD1 (6 bases). V dropped 5 bases and J dropped 7 bases, with 17 bases sitting between them. CDR3 length: 14 residues. Germline CDR1 and CDR2: SGHTA and FQGNSA. Full variable domain (missing parts from reference TRBV7-2 and TRBJ1-2): GAGVSQSPSNKVTEKGKDVELRCDPISGHTALYWYRQSLGQGLEFLIYFQGNSAPDKSGLPSDRFSAERTGGSVSTLTIQRTQQEDSAVYLCASSLFFRGSGYTFGSGTRLTVV.